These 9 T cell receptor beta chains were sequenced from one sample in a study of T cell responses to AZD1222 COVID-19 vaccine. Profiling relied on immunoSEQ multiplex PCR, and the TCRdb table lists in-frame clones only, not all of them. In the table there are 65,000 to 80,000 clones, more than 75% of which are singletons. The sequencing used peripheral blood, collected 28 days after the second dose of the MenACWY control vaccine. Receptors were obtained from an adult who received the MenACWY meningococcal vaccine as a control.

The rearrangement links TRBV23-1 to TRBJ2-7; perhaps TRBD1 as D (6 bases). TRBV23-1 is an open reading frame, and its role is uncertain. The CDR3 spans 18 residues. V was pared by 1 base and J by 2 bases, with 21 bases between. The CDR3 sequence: CASSQLGGTRGHPYEQYF. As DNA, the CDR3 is TGCGCCAGCAGTCAATTAGGTGGTACCAGGGGCCACCCCTACGAGCAGTACTTC.

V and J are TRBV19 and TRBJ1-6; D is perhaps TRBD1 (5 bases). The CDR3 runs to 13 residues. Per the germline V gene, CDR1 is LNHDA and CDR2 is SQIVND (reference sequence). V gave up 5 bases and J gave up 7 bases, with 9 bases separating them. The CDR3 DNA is TGTGCCAGTAGTCAGGGCCCGAATTCACCCCTCCACTTT. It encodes CASSQGPNSPLHF.

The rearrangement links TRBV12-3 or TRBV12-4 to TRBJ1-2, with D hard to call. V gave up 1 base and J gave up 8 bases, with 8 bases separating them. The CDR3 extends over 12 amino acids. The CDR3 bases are TGTGCCAGCAGTTTAGGCCCGGCGGGCTACACCTTC. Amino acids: CASSLGPAGYTF.

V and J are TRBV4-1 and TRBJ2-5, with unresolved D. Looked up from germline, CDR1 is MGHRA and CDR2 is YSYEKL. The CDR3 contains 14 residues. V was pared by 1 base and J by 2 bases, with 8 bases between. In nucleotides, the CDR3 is TGCGCCAGCAGCCAAGGATGGGGACAAGAGACCCAGTACTTC. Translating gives CASSQGWGQETQYF.

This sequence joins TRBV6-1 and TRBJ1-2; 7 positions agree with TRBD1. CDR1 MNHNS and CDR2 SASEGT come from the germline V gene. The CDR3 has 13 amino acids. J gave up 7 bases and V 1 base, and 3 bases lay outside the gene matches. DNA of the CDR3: TGTGCCAGCAGTGAAGTCCCAGGGGGTGGCTACACCTTC. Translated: CASSEVPGGGYTF.

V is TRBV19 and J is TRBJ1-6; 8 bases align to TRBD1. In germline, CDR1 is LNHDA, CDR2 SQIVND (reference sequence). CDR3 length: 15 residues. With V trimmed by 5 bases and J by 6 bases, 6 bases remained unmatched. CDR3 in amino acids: CASSPRTGLNSPLHF. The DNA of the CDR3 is TGTGCCAGTAGTCCCCGGACAGGGCTTAATTCACCCCTCCACTTT.

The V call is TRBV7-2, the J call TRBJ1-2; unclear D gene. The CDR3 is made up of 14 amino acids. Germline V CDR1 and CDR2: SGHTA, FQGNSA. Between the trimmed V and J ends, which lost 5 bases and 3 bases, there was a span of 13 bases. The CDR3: CASSLRVVDYGYTF. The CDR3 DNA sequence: TGTGCCAGCAGCCTACGGGTGGTGGACTATGGCTACACCTTC. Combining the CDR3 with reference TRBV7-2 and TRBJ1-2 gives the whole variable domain GAGVSQSPSNKVTEKGKDVELRCDPISGHTALYWYRQSLGQGLEFLIYFQGNSAPDKSGLPSDRFSAERTGGSVSTLTIQRTQQEDSAVYLCASSLRVVDYGYTFGSGTRLTVV.

The CDR3 sequence is CAISESGGAGYEQYF. DNA of the CDR3: TGTGCCATCAGTGAGTCAGGGGGCGCGGGCTACGAGCAGTACTTC. This chain uses TRBV10-3 with TRBJ2-7; 7 nucleotides match TRBD1. The germline V gene encodes CDR1 ENHRY and CDR2 SYGVKD. V lost 0 bases to trimming and J lost 3 bases; unmatched junction nucleotides: 5. This CDR3 comprises 15 residues.

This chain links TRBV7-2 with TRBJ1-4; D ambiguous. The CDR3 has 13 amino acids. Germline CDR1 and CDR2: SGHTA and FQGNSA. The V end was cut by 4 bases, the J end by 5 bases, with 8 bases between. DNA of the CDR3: TGTGCCAGCAGCTCCCGCGGAAATGAAAAACTGTTTTTT. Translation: CASSSRGNEKLFF.